This T cell receptor beta chain was captured in a study of cytomegalovirus exposure and HLA in healthy donors. The CDR3 is 14 amino acids. J gave up 7 bases and V 2 bases, and 6 bases lay outside the gene matches. Per the germline V gene, CDR1 is MNHNS and CDR2 is SASEGT. Amplification used 60 Vbeta primers and 13 Jbeta primers. Assay used: immunoSEQ multiplex PCR; TCRdb lists only in-frame clones, some missing. The data contain 130,000 to 150,000 clones, roughly four fifths of them singletons. Of note for this clone: Its antigen is unknown.

Overall study findings and caveats: Presence/absence analyses supposed approximately even sequencing depth among donors. TCR beta chains associated with HLA were, in a later analysis, more clonally expanded than equally common others. Across donors, most TCRs were seen rarely, yet some public ones were widespread.

All the people who gave samples were healthy bone marrow donors. The chain combines TRBV6-1 with TRBJ2-7, with 9 bases matching TRBD1. Source material: PBMCs. The source is a human donor in good health. CDR3 residues: CASSEYRGREEQYF. CDR3 nucleotide sequence: TGTGCCAGCAGTGAATACAGGGGGCGGGAAGAGCAGTACTTC.